This section outlines one T cell receptor (beta chain) sequence together with its context. Its antigen is still unknown. A read error may be the cause here, since a much bigger clone is one base away. The time point is: newly diagnosed GD, antithyroid drugs for less than 3 months. Following extraction of RNA from PBMCs, that RNA was used to make the TCR library. This specimen belongs to a study of regulatory T cells in long-lasting Graves disease. The study's findings and limits: Study of thyroid tissue was not done, with only peripheral blood studied.

Researchers made TCR beta libraries by using iRepertoire HTBI primers and running Arm-PCR on CDR3 regions. TCRdb fed the multiplex PCR reads into MiXCR, producing one record per CDR3 protein. The repertoire consists of about 500,000 distinct CDR3 sequences, with about 17% occurring once and the leading ten covering 12%. This sample was shared with a second study, whose subject was T cells in Graves' hyperthyroidism and ophthalmopathy. This second study says: Stable Graves' hyperthyroidism denoted no ophthalmopathy progression over 18 months. Patients between 18 and 65 years old had hyperthyroidism, newly diagnosed and lasting under 2 months. Uncontrolled infection, other autoimmune disease, pregnancy or lactation disqualified patients from enrolment.

The TCR originated in a man between 40 and 49 years old with Graves disease. The sample here was peripheral blood mononuclear cells (PBMCs), taken at new diagnosis, from a patient treated with antithyroid drugs.

The CDR3 loop reads CATSASTQGRTYEQYF. The CDR3 DNA reads TGTGCCACCAGTGCGTCAACCCAGGGGAGGACTTACGAGCAGTACTTC. The chain has TRBV24-1 and TRBJ2-7; D may be TRBD1 or TRBD2 (6 bases each). The CDR3 length is 16 residues. CDR1 and CDR2 from the germline V gene are KGHDR and SFDVKD. The germline V and J ends were trimmed by 5 bases and 4 bases, with 20 bases remaining between them.